Shown below are 10 T cell receptor beta chains from a single sample sequenced in a study of blood T cell repertoires in COVID-19. Repertoires were generated with immunoSEQ multiplex PCR, while TCRdb's copy carries only in-frame clones and drops some. Among about 69,000 clones listed, approximately 86% were seen once. The sample taken for sequencing was peripheral blood. These TCRs come from a man aged 35-49 years with COVID-19, enrolled during active disease.

A few counts support this clone. For the CDR3, the DNA is TGTGCCAGCAGCCGCGGAGGGGCAGGGGGGAGCTATGGCTACACCTTC. This gives the protein CASSRGGAGGSYGYTF. The rearrangement links TRBV4-2 to TRBJ1-2; 7 bases agree with TRBD1. CDR3 length equals 16 residues. Germline V gives CDR1 LGHNA, CDR2 YNFKEQ. The V segment lost 4 bases and the J segment 4 bases; nucleotides outside the gene matches: 12.

This chain's CDR3 is CASSPRLSSYEQYF. CDR3 bases: TGCGCCAGCAGCCCACGACTCAGCTCCTACGAGCAGTACTTC. V is TRBV4-1 and J is TRBJ2-7; D remains ambiguous. V dropped 4 bases and J dropped 0 bases, with 10 bases sitting between them. CDR1 and CDR2 (germline): MGHRA, YSYEKL. This CDR3 contains 14 residues.

This chain connects TRBV7-9 to TRBJ1-6, with 8 bases fitting TRBD1. Per germline, CDR1 SEHNR and CDR2 FQNEAQ (reference sequence). The ends lost 4 bases at V and 7 bases at J; junction bases unmatched: 6. The CDR3 has 15 residues. In nucleotides, the CDR3 is TGTGCCAGCAGCTCGCAGGGGGCCGGGAATTCACCCCTCCACTTT. Amino acid sequence: CASSSQGAGNSPLHF.

The rearrangement uses TRBV6-6 and TRBJ1-1; D not certain. Per germline, CDR1 MNHNY and CDR2 SVGAGI (reference sequence). V lost 6 bases to trimming and J lost 0 bases, with 11 bases between them. The CDR3 loop spans 14 amino acids. CDR3 residues: CASRRLEMNTEAFF. In DNA form, the CDR3 reads TGTGCCAGCAGGAGACTTGAGATGAACACTGAAGCTTTCTTT.

This clone appeared many times. V gene TRBV11-2 combines with J gene TRBJ2-2; the match to TRBD2 covers 7 bases. The CDR3 consists of 16 residues. Germline loops: CDR1 SGHAT, CDR2 FQNNGV. Germline trimming cut 6 bases from V and 2 bases from J; bases unmatched to any gene: 9. In DNA, the CDR3 is TGTGCCAGCAGGCCATGGGGACTAACCAACACCGGGGAGCTGTTTTTT. Protein sequence: CASRPWGLTNTGELFF.

The chain has TRBV7-8 and TRBJ2-7; 8 bases are shared with TRBD2. The V gene end was trimmed by 5 bases and the J gene end by 6 bases; junction bases not matched to a gene: 9. The CDR3 covers 14 residues. Per germline, CDR1 SGHVS and CDR2 FQNEAQ. This chain's CDR3 is CASSPGGAEGEQYF. CDR3 sequence (DNA): TGTGCCAGCAGCCCCGGGGGGGCGGAGGGCGAGCAGTACTTC.

In this sample, this clone turned up once. This chain joins TRBV7-9 and TRBJ2-7; D call uncertain. This CDR3 comprises 14 residues. Germline V gene sequence: CDR1 SEHNR, CDR2 FQNEAQ (reference sequence). V shed 5 bases and J shed 0 bases, with 11 bases lying between them. The CDR3 region is CASSPPESSYEQYF. Written as DNA, the CDR3 is TGTGCCAGCAGCCCGCCGGAGAGCTCCTACGAGCAGTACTTC.

The genes are TRBV12-3 or TRBV12-4 and TRBJ2-2, with D uncertain. Trimming left V 2 bases short and J 10 bases short, with 5 bases between. The CDR3 has 11 amino acids. The CDR3 spells CASSLFSELFF. The DNA of the CDR3 is TGTGCCAGCAGTTTATTCTCGGAGCTGTTTTTT.

The V and J genes are TRBV2 and TRBJ2-1, with 11 bases fitting TRBD1. The germline gives CDR1 SNHLY, CDR2 FYNNEI. The CDR3 runs to 15 residues. V shed 6 bases, J shed 6 bases, and the junction held 7 bases outside the gene matches. CDR3 coding DNA: TGTGCCAGCAGACCTCTCGGGACAGGGGGCAATGAGCAGTTCTTC. Its protein is CASRPLGTGGNEQFF.

This clone was detected once. This chain connects TRBV19 to TRBJ1-1, with 11 bases aligning to TRBD1. The J segment lost 3 bases and the V segment lost 4 bases, leaving 4 bases of the junction unmatched. CDR1 is LNHDA and CDR2 is SQIVND in the germline V gene (reference sequence). This CDR3 has 15 residues. The CDR3 DNA is TGTGCCAGTAGTACCGGACAGGGGGCGGACACTGAAGCTTTCTTT. Translated: CASSTGQGADTEAFF.